This T cell receptor (beta chain) is drawn from a study of cytomegalovirus exposure and HLA in healthy donors. General observations from the study: As immune exposure information, only CMV serostatus was available. When analyzed later, a missense DCLRE1C variant was found to be linked to TCR beta V- and J-gene trimming.

Of note for this clone: What it recognizes is unknown.

Primers included in the PCR were 60 Vbeta and 13 Jbeta primers. Sequencing used immunoSEQ multiplex PCR; TCRdb keeps in-frame clones, though not all of them. The sample lists 95,000 to 110,000 clones; more than 70% were seen once. There are 13 residues in the CDR3. Between the trimmed V and J ends, which lost 6 bases and 5 bases, there was a span of 13 bases. Germline loops: CDR1 MNHNS, CDR2 SASEGT. This clonotype was obtained from a man aged 18 to 29 in good health and CMV-seronegative. The sample was PBMCs. The rearrangement joins TRBV6-1 to TRBJ1-1; no firm D call. The CDR3 sequence: CASRRGAGTEAFF. CDR3 coding DNA: TGTGCCAGCAGGCGGGGAGCGGGGACTGAAGCTTTCTTT.